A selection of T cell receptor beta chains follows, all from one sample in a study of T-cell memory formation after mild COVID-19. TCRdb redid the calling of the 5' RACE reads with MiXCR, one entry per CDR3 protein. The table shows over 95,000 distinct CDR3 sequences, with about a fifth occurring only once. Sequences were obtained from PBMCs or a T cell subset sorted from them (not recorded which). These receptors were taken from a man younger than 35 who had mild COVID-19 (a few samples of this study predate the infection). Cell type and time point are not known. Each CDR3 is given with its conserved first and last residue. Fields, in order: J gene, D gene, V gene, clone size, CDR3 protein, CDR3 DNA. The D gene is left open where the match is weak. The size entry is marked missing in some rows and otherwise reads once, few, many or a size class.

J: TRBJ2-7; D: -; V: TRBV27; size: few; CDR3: CASRRQTFRSYEQYF; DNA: TGTGCCAGCAGGCGACAGACATTCCGGTCCTACGAGCAGTACTTC
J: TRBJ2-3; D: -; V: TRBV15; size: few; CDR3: CATSRDLEGNTDTQYF; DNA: TGTGCCACCAGCAGAGATTTGGAGGGTAACACAGATACGCAGTATTTT
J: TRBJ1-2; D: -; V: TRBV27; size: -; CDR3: CASGRDGFYGYTF; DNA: TGTGCCAGCGGCCGGGACGGCTTTTATGGCTACACCTTC
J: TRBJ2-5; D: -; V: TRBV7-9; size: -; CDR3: CASSLATRGRETQYF; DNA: TGTGCCAGCAGCTTAGCTACTCGGGGCCGAGAGACCCAGTACTTC
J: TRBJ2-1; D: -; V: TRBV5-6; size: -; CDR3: CASSSTVTYDNEQFF; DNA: TGTGCCAGCAGCTCGACAGTCACCTACGACAATGAGCAGTTCTTC
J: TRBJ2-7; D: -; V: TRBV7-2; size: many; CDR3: CASSLPGYEQYF; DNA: TGTGCCAGCAGTTTACCGGGCTACGAGCAGTACTTC
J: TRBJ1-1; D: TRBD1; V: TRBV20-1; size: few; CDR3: CSARSGQDHTEAFF; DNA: TGCAGTGCCCGCTCGGGACAGGACCACACTGAAGCTTTCTTT
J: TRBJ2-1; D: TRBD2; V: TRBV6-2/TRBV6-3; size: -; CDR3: CASRGLAGGNEQFF; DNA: TGTGCCAGCAGAGGACTAGCGGGGGGTAATGAGCAGTTCTTC
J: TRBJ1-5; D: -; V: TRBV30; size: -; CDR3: CAWRDSRYFNQPQHF; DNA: TGTGCCTGGAGGGATTCACGCTACTTCAATCAGCCCCAGCATTTT
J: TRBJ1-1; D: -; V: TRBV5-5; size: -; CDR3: CASSFGREAFF; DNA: TGTGCCAGCAGCTTCGGGCGGGAAGCTTTCTTT
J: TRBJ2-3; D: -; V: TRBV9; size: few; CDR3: CASSSGSATDTQYF; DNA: TGTGCCAGCTCCTCGGGTAGCGCGACAGATACGCAGTATTTT
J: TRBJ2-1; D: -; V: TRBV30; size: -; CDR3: CAWSGREQFF; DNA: TGTGCCTGGTCGGGAAGAGAGCAGTTCTTC
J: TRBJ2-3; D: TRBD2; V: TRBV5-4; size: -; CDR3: CASTPIPSGGTDTQYF; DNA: TGTGCCAGCACCCCCATACCTAGCGGGGGCACAGATACGCAGTATTTT
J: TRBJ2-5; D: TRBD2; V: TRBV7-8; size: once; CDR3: CASSSGTSGALVETQYF; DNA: TGTGCCAGCAGCTCTGGGACTAGCGGGGCCCTGGTAGAGACCCAGTACTTC
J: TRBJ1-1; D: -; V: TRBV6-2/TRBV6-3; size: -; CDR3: CASIRGVSTEAFF; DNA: TGTGCCAGCATTCGGGGGGTGAGCACTGAAGCTTTCTTT
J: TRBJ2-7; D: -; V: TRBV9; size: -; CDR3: CASSLGGGTYEQYF; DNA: TGTGCCAGCAGCCTCGGGGGCGGAACCTACGAGCAGTACTTC
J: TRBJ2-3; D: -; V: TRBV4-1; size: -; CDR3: CASSVPSTDTQYF; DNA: TGCGCCAGCAGCGTCCCCAGCACAGATACGCAGTATTTT
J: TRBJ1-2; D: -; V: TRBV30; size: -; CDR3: CAWSFLTGAIGGYTF; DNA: TGTGCCTGGAGTTTCCTGACAGGCGCAATCGGTGGCTACACCTTC
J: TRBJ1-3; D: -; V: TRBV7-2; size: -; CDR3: CASSWAQGTPPVAIYF; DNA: TGTGCCAGCAGCTGGGCACAGGGTACCCCACCAGTGGCCATATATTTT
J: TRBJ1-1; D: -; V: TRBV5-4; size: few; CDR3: CASSFQTEAFF; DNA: TGTGCCAGCAGCTTTCAGACTGAAGCTTTCTTT
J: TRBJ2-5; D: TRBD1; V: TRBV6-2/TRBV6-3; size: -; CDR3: CASRTGQGEGETQYF; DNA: TGTGCCAGCAGGACCGGACAGGGAGAGGGAGAGACCCAGTACTTC
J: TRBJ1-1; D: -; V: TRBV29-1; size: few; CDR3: CSVGKGSNTEAFF; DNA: TGCAGCGTTGGAAAGGGATCTAACACTGAAGCTTTCTTT
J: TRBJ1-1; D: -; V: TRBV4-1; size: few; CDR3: CASSQDEISNTEAFF; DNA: TGCGCCAGCAGCCAAGATGAGATCTCTAACACTGAAGCTTTCTTT
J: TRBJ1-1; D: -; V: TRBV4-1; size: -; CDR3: CASSPQRTTNTEAFF; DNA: TGCGCCAGCAGCCCCCAGCGGACAACGAACACTGAAGCTTTCTTT
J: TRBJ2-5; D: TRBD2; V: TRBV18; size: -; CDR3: CASSPGLASFETQYF; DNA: TGTGCCAGCTCACCGGGACTAGCATCGTTTGAGACCCAGTACTTC
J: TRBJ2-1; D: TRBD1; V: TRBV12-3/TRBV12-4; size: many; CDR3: CASSQLGTGPYNEQFF; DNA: TGTGCCAGCAGCCAACTCGGGACAGGGCCCTACAATGAGCAGTTCTTC
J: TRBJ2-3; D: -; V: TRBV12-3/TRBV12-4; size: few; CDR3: CASKPGQSSTDTQYF; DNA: TGTGCCAGCAAACCCGGACAGAGTAGCACAGATACGCAGTATTTT
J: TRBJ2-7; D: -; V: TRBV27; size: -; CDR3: CASSSTLDYEQYF; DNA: TGTGCCAGCAGTTCTACCCTAGACTACGAGCAGTACTTC
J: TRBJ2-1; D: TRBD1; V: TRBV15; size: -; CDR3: CATSTDRGDEQFF; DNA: TGTGCCACCAGCACTGACAGGGGCGATGAGCAGTTCTTC
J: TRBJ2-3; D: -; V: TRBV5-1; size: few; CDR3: CASSLLGGDTDTQYF; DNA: TGCGCCAGCAGCTTGCTGGGCGGGGACACAGATACGCAGTATTTT
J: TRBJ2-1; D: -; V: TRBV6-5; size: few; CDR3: CASSYGPSSANEQFF; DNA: TGTGCCAGCAGTTACGGGCCCTCTTCGGCCAATGAGCAGTTCTTC
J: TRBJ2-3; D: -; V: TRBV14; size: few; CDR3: CASSQTRDPDTDTQYF; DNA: TGTGCCAGCAGCCAGACCCGGGACCCGGACACAGATACGCAGTATTTT
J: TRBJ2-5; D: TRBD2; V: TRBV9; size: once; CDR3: CASSPSGGVETQYF; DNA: TGTGCCAGCAGCCCTAGCGGGGGGGTGGAGACCCAGTACTTC
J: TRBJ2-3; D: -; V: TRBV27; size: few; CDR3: CASSPGVGAGDTQYF; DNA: TGTGCCAGCAGTCCGGGTGTGGGGGCTGGAGATACGCAGTATTTT
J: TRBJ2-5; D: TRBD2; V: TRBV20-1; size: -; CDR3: CSARPVLAGKGEETQYF; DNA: TGCAGTGCCCGACCCGTGTTAGCGGGGAAGGGGGAAGAGACCCAGTACTTC
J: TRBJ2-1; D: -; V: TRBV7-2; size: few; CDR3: CASSLAAVEGFF; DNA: TGTGCCAGCAGCTTAGCGGCAGTCGAAGGGTTCTTC
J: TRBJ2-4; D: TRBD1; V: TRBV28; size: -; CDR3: CASRTGTGYHKNIQYF; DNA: TGTGCCAGCAGAACCGGGACAGGGTATCATAAAAACATTCAGTACTTC
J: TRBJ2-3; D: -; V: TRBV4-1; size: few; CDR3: CASSQEGNTDTQYF; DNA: TGCGCCAGCAGCCAAGAGGGCAACACAGATACGCAGTATTTT
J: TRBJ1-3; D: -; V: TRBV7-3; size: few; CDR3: CASSLGAGSGNTIYF; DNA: TGTGCCAGCAGCTTAGGAGCCGGCTCTGGAAACACCATATATTTT
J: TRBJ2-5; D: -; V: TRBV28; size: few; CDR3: CASLTRGKETQYF; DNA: TGTGCCAGCCTCACTCGGGGTAAAGAGACCCAGTACTTC
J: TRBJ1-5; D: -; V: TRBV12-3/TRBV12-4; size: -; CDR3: CASSPGTEYSNQPQHF; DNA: TGTGCCAGCAGCCCGGGGACCGAGTATAGCAATCAGCCCCAGCATTTT
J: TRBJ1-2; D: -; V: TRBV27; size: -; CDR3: CASSLTGMNGYTF; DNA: TGTGCCAGCAGTTTAACAGGGATGAATGGCTACACCTTC
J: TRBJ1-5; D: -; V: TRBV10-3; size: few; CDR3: CAIGDPDDQPQHF; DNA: TGTGCCATCGGTGACCCGGACGATCAGCCCCAGCATTTT
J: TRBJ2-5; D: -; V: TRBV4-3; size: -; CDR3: CASSQDVGYQETQYF; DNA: TGCGCCAGCAGCCAAGATGTGGGGTACCAAGAGACCCAGTACTTC